This TCR beta chain derives from a study of blood T cells in healthy people across ages. Study observations and caveats: Compared with aged donors, long-lived donors showed fewer expanded clones, suggesting selection. The percentage of naive T cells correlated strongly with TCR beta diversity. As age increased, TCR beta diversity per million T cells fell in a roughly linear fashion.

A sample-barcoded 5' primer and a J-beta primer mix were used in a second PCR of roughly 7 to 11 cycles. MiXCR, run by TCRdb on the 5' RACE reads, gives a single entry per CDR3 protein. The sample lists some 640,000 distinct CDR3 sequences, about 30% occurring once. Donation came from healthy Caucasian individuals in Russia who were aged about 6 to 100. A few counts support this clonotype. Antigen unknown. The source material was blood. This TCR came from a woman over 75 in good health.

The DNA of the CDR3 is TGCGCCAGCAGCCAAGGCGGCACGAACACTGAAGCTTTCTTT. Its protein is CASSQGGTNTEAFF. The chain combines TRBV4-1 with TRBJ1-1, with D unclear. The CDR3 runs to 14 residues. Trimming stripped 1 base from V and 1 base from J, with 7 bases between. The germline CDR1 and CDR2 sequences are MGHRA and YSYEKL.